This T cell receptor (beta chain) was identified in a study of T cells in Graves' hyperthyroidism and ophthalmopathy. Overall study context: Peripheral blood draws took place at initial diagnosis, ahead of any treatment. Study observations and caveats: Researchers found most expanded thyroid clonotypes above 0.001 in blood as well. From stable hyperthyroidism, ophthalmopathy was separated by a 13 V-J model.

Trimming at V came to 4 bases and at J to 1 base, leaving 9 bases not matched to a gene. This CDR3 spans 16 amino acids. RNA transcripts provided the source from which TCR beta CDR3 regions were amplified. The HTBI set primed first-round TCR CDR3 RT-PCR. TCRdb independently ran MiXCR on the multiplex PCR reads; one entry per CDR3 protein. The data show hundreds of thousands of distinct CDR3 sequences, roughly an eighth seen once. Ten or more counts support this clonotype. The antigen remains unidentified. The chain has TRBV12-3 or TRBV12-4 and TRBJ2-7; 8 positions agree with TRBD1. The sequencing sample was made of blood. The source is a man aged 50 to 59 with Graves' ophthalmopathy. CDR3 nucleotides: TGTGCCAGCAGTTCATCGTTAACAGGGGGTTCCTACGAGCAGTACTTC. Its protein is CASSSSLTGGSYEQYF.